This record covers a single T cell receptor (beta chain). Other DNA sequences in this specimen translate into the identical CDR3. V was pared by 5 bases and J by 6 bases, with 11 bases between. The CDR3 is 12 amino acids. CDR1 and CDR2 (germline): MNHEY, SMNVEV (reference sequence). Authors' data handling: There were no quality scores in the junction-only immunoSEQ sequences, so filtering differed. The data were produced by immunoSEQ multiplex PCR, yet TCRdb's version contains in-frame clones alone and is incomplete. V, J and clone size reflect that table, while D and trimming were determined from the DNA. The table includes about 2,500,000 clones, around 90% detected once. This sample was included in a study of shared clonotypes between healthy human individuals.

V gene TRBV27 combines with J gene TRBJ2-7; perhaps TRBD2 as D (6 bases). This TCR was recovered from a man between 18 and 35 years old in good health. Input material: naive CD4+ T cells sorted from blood. Regarding subset: CD45RA+ positively selected. The CDR3 sequence: CASSPVGGEQYF. CDR3 coding DNA: TGTGCCAGCAGTCCCGTGGGGGGCGAGCAGTACTTC.